The next 12 T cell receptor beta chains were all read from a single sample in a study of cytomegalovirus exposure and HLA in healthy donors. The protocol was immunoSEQ multiplex PCR, while the TCRdb copy is restricted to in-frame clones and leaves out a portion. The sample carries tens of thousands of clones, approximately 91% recorded once. Material for sequencing was PBMCs. These receptors all come from a man aged 25-45 years in good health and CMV-seronegative.

This clone was observed a handful of times. The V gene is TRBV11-3, the J gene TRBJ2-1; 8 bases align to TRBD2. The V gene's germline CDR1 is SGHNT and CDR2 YENEEA. There are 14 residues in the CDR3. Germline trimming cut 5 bases from V and 10 bases from J; bases unmatched to any gene: 10. Here the CDR3 reads CASSLSGEGREQFF. The CDR3, as DNA: TGTGCCAGCAGCCTTAGCGGGGAGGGGAGGGAGCAGTTCTTC.

The DNA of the CDR3 is TGTGCCAGCAGCAGTCATTGTGGGGACAGGGGGGAAACTCCCACAGATACGCAGTATTTT. Translated, it gives CASSSHCGDRGETPTDTQYF. The rearrangement uses TRBV21-1 and TRBJ2-3; TRBD1, the table's D call, was not compared with the DNA. TRBV21-1 is classified as a pseudogene. CDR3 size: 20 residues.

A few counts support this clone. CDR3 protein: CASRKDRASYEQYF. The CDR3 DNA is TGTGCCAGCAGGAAGGACAGGGCCTCCTACGAGCAGTACTTC. The rearrangement links TRBV2 to TRBJ2-7, with 8 bases that match TRBD1. The CDR3 extends over 14 amino acids. The trim removed 6 bases at V and 0 bases at J, leaving 4 bases unmatched. Germline lookup yields CDR1 SNHLY and CDR2 FYNNEI.

This chain links TRBV5-1 with TRBJ2-1; 10 bases agree with TRBD2. CDR3 length: 15 residues. V lost 5 bases, J lost 0 bases, and 2 bases stayed unmatched. The germline V gene has CDR1 SGHRS and CDR2 YFSETQ. This CDR3 reads CASRSGGGSYNEQFF. DNA of the CDR3: TGCGCCAGCAGAAGCGGGGGGGGCTCCTACAATGAGCAGTTCTTC.

J is TRBJ1-1 and V is TRBV6-9, with D hard to call. The V end lost 6 bases, the J end lost 0 bases, and 17 bases lay between the germline ends. CDR1 is MNHGY, CDR2 SVAAGI, per germline. The CDR3 covers 16 residues. DNA of the CDR3: TGTGCCAGCAGAATATCCTTGGAGGGCCTGAACACTGAAGCTTTCTTT. The encoded protein is CASRISLEGLNTEAFF.

V gene TRBV28 combines with J gene TRBJ1-2, with unresolved D. There are 14 residues in the CDR3. Trimming cost V 6 bases and J 4 bases, with 15 bases left between them. CDR1 MDHEN and CDR2 SYDVKM come from the germline V gene. As DNA, the CDR3 is TGTGCCAGCAGGCCCCCGGGTCTTTTCTATGGCTACACCTTC. Protein product: CASRPPGLFYGYTF.

The J gene is TRBJ2-7, the V gene TRBV11-2; 7 bases fit TRBD1. Germline CDR1 and CDR2: SGHAT and FQNNGV. V lost 1 base, J lost 2 bases, and 2 bases stayed unmatched. The CDR3 has 14 amino acids. CDR3 coding DNA: TGTGCCAGCAGCTTAGCCGGGACAGCCTACGAGCAGTACTTC. Protein product: CASSLAGTAYEQYF.

This rearrangement joins TRBV19 to TRBJ2-7, with 8 bases that match TRBD1. The junction had 2 bases not matched to a gene; V was cut back by 4 bases and J by 0 bases. This CDR3 region has 14 residues. The germline V gene encodes CDR1 LNHDA and CDR2 SQIVND (reference sequence). CDR3: CASSNRGSSYEQYF. The CDR3 DNA reads as TGTGCCAGTAGTAACAGGGGGAGCTCCTACGAGCAGTACTTC.

The chain couples TRBV4-1 to TRBJ2-1, with TRBD2 matching over 7 bases. The trim removed 3 bases at V and 4 bases at J, leaving 18 bases unmatched. Germline V gene sequence: CDR1 MGHRA, CDR2 YSYEKL. This CDR3 spans 19 amino acids. CDR3 sequence: CASSHPLTIFREAYNEQFF. The CDR3 bases are TGCGCCAGCAGCCACCCTCTTACGATTTTTCGGGAGGCATACAATGAGCAGTTCTTC.

The chain combines TRBV5-4 with TRBJ2-5; 9 nucleotides align to TRBD2. The CDR3 has 17 residues. Germline CDR1 is SGHNT and CDR2 is YYREEE (reference sequence). J lost 5 bases, V lost 0 bases, and 11 bases had no gene match. The CDR3 DNA reads as TGTGCCAGCAGCTTGGGGGCTCTAGCGGGGATCTCGGAGACCCAGTACTTC. Amino acids: CASSLGALAGISETQYF.

This clone was counted a single time. The V call is TRBV5-1, the J call TRBJ2-7; D gene uncertain. CDR1 and CDR2 from the germline V gene are SGHRS and YFSETQ. V shed 3 bases and J shed 2 bases, with 12 bases lying between them. The CDR3 has 14 residues. CDR3 loop: CASSYFNPAYEQYF. For the CDR3, the DNA is TGCGCCAGCAGCTATTTTAACCCAGCCTACGAGCAGTACTTC.

Here the CDR3 DNA reads TGTGCCAGCAGTAATGACAGGGGGAATTATGGCTACACCTTC. Protein product: CASSNDRGNYGYTF. The chain uses TRBV6-5 and TRBJ1-2; 9 bases are a match to TRBD1. Germline V gives CDR1 MNHEY, CDR2 SVGAGI. The CDR3 covers 14 residues. J lost 5 bases, V lost 5 bases, and 6 bases had no gene match.